What follows is one T cell receptor (beta chain) and its context. The CDR3 covers 15 residues. Germline assignment: CDR1 MNHEY and CDR2 SMNVEV (reference sequence). TCRdb passed the PCR reads through MiXCR, listing each CDR3 protein once. The sample consists of about 19,000 distinct CDR3 sequences, 40% to 60% of them appearing once. The patients had localized lung adenocarcinoma, a non-small cell subtype. The data originate from a study of CD4 and CD8 cells across lung adenocarcinoma regions. The chain has TRBV27 and TRBJ2-1, with 12 positions matching TRBD1. The end of the DNA is better explained by TRBJ2-5, so the J call may be wrong. The receptor's source is a male donor with lung adenocarcinoma. The CD4 and CD8 labels of this study may be unreliable. The sequencing sample was made of CD8+ T cells from the margin of a lung tumor. The CDR3 sequence is CASSSGTGGRETQYF. In DNA, the CDR3 is TGTGCCAGCAGTTCCGGGACAGGGGGCCGAGAGACCCAGTACTTC.